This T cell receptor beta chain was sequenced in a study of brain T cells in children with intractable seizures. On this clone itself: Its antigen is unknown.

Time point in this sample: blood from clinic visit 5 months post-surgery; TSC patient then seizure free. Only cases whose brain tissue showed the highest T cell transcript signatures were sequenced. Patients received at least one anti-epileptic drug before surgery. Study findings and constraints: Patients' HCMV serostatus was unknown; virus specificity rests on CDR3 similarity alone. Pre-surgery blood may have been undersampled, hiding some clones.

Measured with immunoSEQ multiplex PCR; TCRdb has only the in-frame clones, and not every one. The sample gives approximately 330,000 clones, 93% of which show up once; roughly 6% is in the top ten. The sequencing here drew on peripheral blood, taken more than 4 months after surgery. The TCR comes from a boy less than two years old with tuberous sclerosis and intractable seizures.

CDR3 bases: TGCAGCATCGGGACACTTTCCACTGAAGCTTTCTTT. Residues: CSIGTLSTEAFF. The chain couples TRBV29-1 to TRBJ1-1; TRBD1 is a possible D gene (6 bases). The CDR3 totals 12 residues. Germline CDR1 is SQVTM and CDR2 is ANQGSEA. Trimming took off 8 bases at V and 4 bases at J, with 14 bases between the two ends. Combining the CDR3 with reference TRBV29-1 and TRBJ1-1 gives the whole variable domain SAVISQKPSRDICQRGTSLTIQCQVDSQVTMMFWYRQQPGQSLTLIATANQGSEATYESGFVIDKFPISRPNLTFSTLTVSNMSPEDSSIYLCSIGTLSTEAFFGQGTRLTVV.